This T cell receptor (beta chain) was found in a study of metastatic and nonmetastatic thyroid tumors. Study-level background: Both malignant and benign thyroid patients supplied peripheral blood and tumor or nodule tissue samples, across which the repertoires of these patients were then compared.

Patients had received no treatment of any kind before thyroid surgery. Looked up from germline, CDR1 is SEHNR and CDR2 is FQNEAQ (reference sequence). V was pared by 5 bases and J by 5 bases, with 4 bases of the junction left unmatched. The CDR3 consists of 13 residues. At least ten counts were recorded for this clone. Via MiXCR, TCRdb re-called the PCR reads. The sample yields about 52,000 clones, about 15% seen once. The chain joins TRBV7-9 to TRBJ2-7, with TRBD1 identical over 9 bases. Sequenced sample: blood. The sequence derives from a female donor with papillary thyroid cancer or a benign thyroid nodule (not recorded which). Some clones in this sample may be carry-over from other donors' samples. Here the CDR3 DNA reads TGTGCCAGCAGCCAGGGACAGGGTGACGAGCAGTACTTC. Protein sequence: CASSQGQGDEQYF. Together with reference TRBV7-9 and TRBJ2-7, the CDR3 gives the full variable domain: DTGVSQNPRHKITKRGQNVTFRCDPISEHNRLYWYRQTLGQGPEFLTYFQNEAQLEKSRLLSDRFSAERPKGSFSTLEIQRTEQGDSAMYLCASSQGQGDEQYFGPGTRLTVT.